Listed below are T cell receptor beta chains from one sample, sequenced in a study of T cell responses to AZD1222 COVID-19 vaccine. Profiled with immunoSEQ multiplex PCR; TCRdb holds only in-frame clones, not every one. The table includes about 120,000 clones, approximately 90% detected once. Source: peripheral blood, taken 28 days after the second AZD1222 dose. These receptors were taken from an adult who received the AZD1222 COVID-19 vaccine. CDR3s include the opening cysteine and the closing phenylalanine or tryptophan. D genes are given only for firm matches. Clone size appears in some rows only: once, few, many, or a class for an expanded clone.

cdr3_length d_call clone_size j_call v_call cdr3_nt cdr3_aa
11 NA NA TRBJ2-7 TRBV19 TGTGCCAGTAGTCCCTTAAGGGTAGCGTACTTC CASSPLRVAYF
13 NA NA TRBJ1-5 TRBV6-5 TGTGCCAGCAGCTTTGCCCGGGGTCAGCCCCAGCATTTT CASSFARGQPQHF
18 TRBD2 NA TRBJ2-3 TRBV24-1 TGTGCCACCAGTGATTTGATACGACTAGCGGGAGCGGCAGATACGCAGTATTTT CATSDLIRLAGAADTQYF
14 NA NA TRBJ1-1 TRBV6-5 TGTGCCACCATAAGGGGGACCGGCGGTACTGAAGCTTTCTTT CATIRGTGGTEAFF
16 NA once TRBJ1-1 TRBV9 TGTGCCAGCAGCCCACCAATGACAGGAGGTGACACTGAAGCTTTCTTT CASSPPMTGGDTEAFF
11 NA NA TRBJ2-7 TRBV12-3/TRBV12-4 TGTGCCAGCAGTTTTTACTACGAGCAGTACTTC CASSFYYEQYF
14 NA NA TRBJ1-4 TRBV5-1 TGCGCCAGCAGCTTGGATCCCTCTGACGAAAAACTGTTTTTT CASSLDPSDEKLFF
16 TRBD1 NA TRBJ2-3 TRBV6-4 TGTGCCAGCAGTCCCTCCAGGGGGCTGTTCACAGATACGCAGTATTTT CASSPSRGLFTDTQYF
14 NA NA TRBJ1-3 TRBV5-1 TGCGCCAGCAGCTTGGCAGGGTCCGGAAACACCATATATTTT CASSLAGSGNTIYF
13 NA NA TRBJ2-1 TRBV25-1 TGTGCCAGCAGCGCCGGGGCTAAGAGTGAGCAGTTCTTC CASSAGAKSEQFF
16 TRBD2 NA TRBJ2-1 TRBV3-1/TRBV3-2 TGTGCCAGCAGCCGAGCGGCAGGAGCGGGAGGGGTTGAGCAGTTCTTC CASSRAAGAGGVEQFF
11 NA NA TRBJ1-1 TRBV6-5 TGTGCCATCCTAAGGGACACTGAAGCTTTCTTT CAILRDTEAFF
15 TRBD2 NA TRBJ2-2 TRBV9 TGTGCCAGCAGCTTAGCGGGAGTGAACACCGGGGAGCTGTTTTTT CASSLAGVNTGELFF
18 NA NA TRBJ1-1 TRBV4-1 TGCGCCAGCAGCAACTTGGGTCTTCGGGGGTCGTTCTACACTGAAGCTTTCTTT CASSNLGLRGSFYTEAFF
15 TRBD2 once TRBJ2-1 TRBV10-3 TGTGCCATCAGTGAGTCCCCTAGCGGGAAGAATGAGCAGTTCTTC CAISESPSGKNEQFF
15 NA once TRBJ2-4 TRBV11-2 TGTGCCAGCAGACCGGACAGCTTAGGTCAGAACATTCAGTACTTC CASRPDSLGQNIQYF
15 NA NA TRBJ2-7 TRBV6-6 TGTGCCAGCAGTTTGGCAGGGCTAGTGGCAAACGAGCAGTACTTC CASSLAGLVANEQYF
15 NA NA TRBJ1-1 TRBV14 TGTGCCAGCAGCCAACTGGGGGGCTTGAACACTGAAGCTTTCTTT CASSQLGGLNTEAFF
12 NA once TRBJ2-5 TRBV12-3/TRBV12-4 TGTGCCAGCACCTCGGAGTGGGAGACCCAGTACTTC CASTSEWETQYF
15 NA few TRBJ2-7 TRBV11-2 TGTGCCAGCAGCTTAGAGGGCAGCACCTTGGGCGAGCAGTACTTC CASSLEGSTLGEQYF
16 TRBD1 NA TRBJ2-1 TRBV10-3 TGTGCCATCAGTGAGGTAACAGGGGGTCGCTACAATGAGCAGTTCTTC CAISEVTGGRYNEQFF
13 NA NA TRBJ1-2 TRBV6-1 TGTGCCAGCAGTGAAGACAGGTCCCGGGGCTACACCTTC CASSEDRSRGYTF
15 NA NA TRBJ2-3 TRBV7-9 TGTGCCAGCAGCGAGGGGTATCCGCCTATGGATACGCAGTATTTT CASSEGYPPMDTQYF
24 NA NA TRBJ2-1 TRBV11-3 TGTGCCAGCAGCTTAGAGCGTTACCTTGACTCTCTTGGTCGAACGGTCCGCTCCTACAATGAGCAGTTCTTC CASSLERYLDSLGRTVRSYNEQFF
14 NA NA TRBJ2-7 TRBV6-5 TGTGCCAGTCGCGACATTGGTAGTGGATACGAGCAGTACTTC CASRDIGSGYEQYF
12 NA NA TRBJ2-5 TRBV7-2 TGTGCCAGCAGCCCCCCCTCAGAGACCCAGTACTTC CASSPPSETQYF
15 NA NA TRBJ2-1 TRBV3-1/TRBV3-2 TGTGCCAGCAGCCAAGACCCTCGCGGGACCAATGAGCAGTTCTTC CASSQDPRGTNEQFF
14 NA NA TRBJ1-5 TRBV28 TGTGCCAGCAGTTTGGGGCCGATCAATCAGCCCCAGCATTTT CASSLGPINQPQHF
16 TRBD2 NA TRBJ2-3 TRBV29-1 TGCAGCGTTGTGTCCGGACTAGCGGCTAGCACAGATACGCAGTATTTT CSVVSGLAASTDTQYF
15 TRBD1 NA TRBJ1-2 TRBV3-1/TRBV3-2 TGTGCCAGCAGCCGCGGCGGGACAGGCTCGTATGGCTACACCTTC CASSRGGTGSYGYTF
13 NA NA TRBJ1-6 TRBV7-9 TGTGCCAGCGCCGACAGCTTCAGTTCACCCCTCCACTTT CASADSFSSPLHF
11 NA NA TRBJ2-3 TRBV13 TGTGCCAGCAGCCAGTTGGGTACGCAGTATTTT CASSQLGTQYF
12 NA NA TRBJ2-5 TRBV19 TGTGCCAGTAGTATCGGGTCGGCGATCCAGTACTTC CASSIGSAIQYF
14 NA NA TRBJ2-7 TRBV27 TGTGCCAGCAGTTTTCGGGACACCTCCTACGAGCAGTACTTC CASSFRDTSYEQYF
13 NA NA TRBJ1-2 TRBV10-3 TGTGCCATCAGTGCCAGTGTCAACTATGGCTACACCTTC CAISASVNYGYTF
14 NA NA TRBJ1-5 TRBV5-6 TGTGCCAGCAGCTTGTTGGGCAGCAATCAGCCCCAGCATTTT CASSLLGSNQPQHF
16 NA few TRBJ2-1 TRBV19 TGTGCCAGTAGAGGTATAAAGGCGGGATCTGGGAATGAGCAGTTCTTC CASRGIKAGSGNEQFF
15 TRBD1 NA TRBJ1-1 TRBV18 TGTGCCAGCTCACTTACAGGGGGCGCCTCGGCTGAAGCTTTCTTT CASSLTGGASAEAFF
15 NA NA TRBJ1-1 TRBV28 TGTGCCAGCACCATACTGGTTGCAGGACCAACTGAAGCTTTCTTT CASTILVAGPTEAFF
13 NA NA TRBJ2-3 TRBV9 TGTGCCAGCGGGGGCGGGACCACAGATACGCAGTATTTT CASGGGTTDTQYF
13 TRBD1 NA TRBJ2-7 TRBV7-7 TGTGCCAGCAGCCCGGGACAGGTCGACGAGCAGTACTTC CASSPGQVDEQYF
14 NA NA TRBJ2-2 TRBV14 TGTGCCAGCAGCCAGTATTCGAACACCGGGGAGCTGTTTTTT CASSQYSNTGELFF
14 TRBD2 once TRBJ2-7 TRBV19 TGTGCCAGTAGTGCCACTAGCGGGAGGTACGAGCAGTACTTC CASSATSGRYEQYF
18 TRBD2 NA TRBJ2-1 TRBV24-1 TGTGCCACCAGTGATTTGTTTGGGACTAGCGGGAGCCACAATGAGCAGTTCTTC CATSDLFGTSGSHNEQFF
16 NA NA TRBJ1-1 TRBV5-8 TGTGCCAGCAGCTTGGGGGTCGGGGCAGTATCCCTTGAAGCTTTCTTT CASSLGVGAVSLEAFF
16 TRBD1 NA TRBJ2-1 TRBV5-4 TGTGCCAGCAGGTCCATGACAGGGGGCAGGTACAATGAGCAGTTCTTC CASRSMTGGRYNEQFF
15 NA NA TRBJ2-7 TRBV28 TGTGCCAGCACTCAAAAGGCTCAATTCTCCTACGAGCAGTACTTC CASTQKAQFSYEQYF
17 NA NA TRBJ1-5 TRBV21-1 TGTGCCAGCAGCAAACTTGGCCGGGGTTGGGGCAATCAGCCCCAGCATTTT CASSKLGRGWGNQPQHF
16 TRBD2 NA TRBJ2-1 TRBV28 TGTGCCAGCAGTCTTTCCGGGACTAGCGGGAGTTACGAGCAGTTCTTC CASSLSGTSGSYEQFF
14 TRBD2 few TRBJ2-7 TRBV7-9 TGTGCCAGCAGCTTTAGCGGGAGGGCGGCCGAGCAGTACTTC CASSFSGRAAEQYF
16 NA NA TRBJ1-3 TRBV5-1 TGCGCCAGCAGCCCCGAACCCATCAACTCTGGAAACACCATATATTTT CASSPEPINSGNTIYF
15 TRBD1 many TRBJ1-1 TRBV5-1 TGCGCCAGCAGGGAGCCGCAGGGGGCGTACACTGAAGCTTTCTTT CASREPQGAYTEAFF
14 NA NA TRBJ2-5 TRBV11-2 TGTGCCAGCAGCCCTCCCGCCCTGCGAGAGACCCAGTACTTC CASSPPALRETQYF
14 TRBD1 once TRBJ2-5 TRBV2 TGTGCCAGCAGTGAAGGAAGGGCAGGGGGGACCCAGTACTTC CASSEGRAGGTQYF
13 NA NA TRBJ2-3 TRBV11-3 TGTGCCACGATAGCGGACCTGGGAGATACGCAGTATTTT CATIADLGDTQYF